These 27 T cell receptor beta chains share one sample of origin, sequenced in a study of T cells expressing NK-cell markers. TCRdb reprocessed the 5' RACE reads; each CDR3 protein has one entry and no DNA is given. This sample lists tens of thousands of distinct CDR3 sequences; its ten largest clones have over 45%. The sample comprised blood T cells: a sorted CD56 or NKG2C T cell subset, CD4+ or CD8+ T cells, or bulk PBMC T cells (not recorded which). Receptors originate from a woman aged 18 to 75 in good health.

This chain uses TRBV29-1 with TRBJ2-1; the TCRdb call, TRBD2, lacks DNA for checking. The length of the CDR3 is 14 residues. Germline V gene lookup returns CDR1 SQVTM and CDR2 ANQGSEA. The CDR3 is CSVETSGRTNEQFF.

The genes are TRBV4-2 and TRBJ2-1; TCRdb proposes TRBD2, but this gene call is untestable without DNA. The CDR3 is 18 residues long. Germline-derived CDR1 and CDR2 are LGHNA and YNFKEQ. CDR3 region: CASSLWTRTSGTHNEQFF.

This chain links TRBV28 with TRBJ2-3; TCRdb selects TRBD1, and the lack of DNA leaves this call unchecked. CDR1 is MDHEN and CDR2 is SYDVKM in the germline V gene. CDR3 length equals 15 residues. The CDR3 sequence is CASSYRGRATDTQYF. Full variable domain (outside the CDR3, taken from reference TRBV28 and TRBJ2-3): DVKVTQSSRYLVKRTGEKVFLECVQDMDHENMFWYRQDPGLGLRLIYFSYDVKMKEKGDIPEGYSVSREKKERFSLILESASTNQTSMYLCASSYRGRATDTQYFGPGTRLTVL.

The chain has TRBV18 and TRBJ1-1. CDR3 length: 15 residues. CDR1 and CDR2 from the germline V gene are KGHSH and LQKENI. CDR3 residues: CASSLRTDMNTEAFF.

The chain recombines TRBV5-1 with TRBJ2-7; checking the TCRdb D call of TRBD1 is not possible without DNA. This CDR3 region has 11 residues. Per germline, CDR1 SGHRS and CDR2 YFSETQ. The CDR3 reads CASATGVEQYF.

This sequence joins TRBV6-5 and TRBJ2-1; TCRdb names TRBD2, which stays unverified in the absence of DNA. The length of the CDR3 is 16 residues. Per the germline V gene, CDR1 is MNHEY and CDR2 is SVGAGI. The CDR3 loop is CASSYSRAGPYNEQFF.

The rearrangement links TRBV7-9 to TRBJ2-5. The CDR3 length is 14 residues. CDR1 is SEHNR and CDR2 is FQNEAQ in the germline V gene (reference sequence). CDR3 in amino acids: CASSLEPQQETQYF.

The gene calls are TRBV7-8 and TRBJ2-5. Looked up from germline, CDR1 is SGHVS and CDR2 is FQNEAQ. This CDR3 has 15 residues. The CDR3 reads CASSSMEQSQETQYF. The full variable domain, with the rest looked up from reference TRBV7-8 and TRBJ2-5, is GAGVSQSPRYKVAKRGQDVALRCDPISGHVSLFWYQQALGQGPEFLTYFQNEAQLDKSGLPSDRFFAERPEGSVSTLKIQRTQQEDSAVYLCASSSMEQSQETQYFGPGTRLLVL.

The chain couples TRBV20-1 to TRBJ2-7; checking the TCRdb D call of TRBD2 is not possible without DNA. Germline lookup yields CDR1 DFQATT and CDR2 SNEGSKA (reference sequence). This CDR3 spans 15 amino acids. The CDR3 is CSASGGVGGNYEQYF.

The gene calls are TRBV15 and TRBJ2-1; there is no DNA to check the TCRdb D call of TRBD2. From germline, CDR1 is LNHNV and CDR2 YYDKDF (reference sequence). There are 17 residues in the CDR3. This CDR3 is CATSRDQRVSSYNEQFF. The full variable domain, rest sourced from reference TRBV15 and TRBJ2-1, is DAMVIQNPRYQVTQFGKPVTLSCSQTLNHNVMYWYQQKSSQAPKLLFHYYDKDFNNEADTPDNFQSRRPNTSFCFLDIRSPGLGDTAMYLCATSRDQRVSSYNEQFFGPGTRLTVL.

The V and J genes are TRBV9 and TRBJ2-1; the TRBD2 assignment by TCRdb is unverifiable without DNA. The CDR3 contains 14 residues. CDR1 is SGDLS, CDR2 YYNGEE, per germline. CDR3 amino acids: CASSVEAAGDEQFF.

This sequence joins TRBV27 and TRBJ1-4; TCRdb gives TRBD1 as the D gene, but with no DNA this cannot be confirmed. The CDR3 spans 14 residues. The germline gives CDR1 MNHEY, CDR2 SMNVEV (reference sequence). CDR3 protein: CASSLLARGEKLFF.

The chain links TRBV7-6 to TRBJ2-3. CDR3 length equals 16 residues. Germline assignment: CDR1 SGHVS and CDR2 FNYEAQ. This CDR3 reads CASSLFEGPSTDTQYF.

The CDR3: CASSSGTGPNQPQHF. J is TRBJ1-5 and V is TRBV7-9; the TRBD1 assignment by TCRdb is unverifiable without DNA. Germline V lookup: CDR1 SEHNR, CDR2 FQNEAQ (reference sequence). The CDR3 extends over 15 amino acids.

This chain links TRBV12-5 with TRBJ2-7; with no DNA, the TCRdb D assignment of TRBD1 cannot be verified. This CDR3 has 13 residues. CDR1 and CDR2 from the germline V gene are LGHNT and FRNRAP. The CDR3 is CASGPRDNYEQYF.

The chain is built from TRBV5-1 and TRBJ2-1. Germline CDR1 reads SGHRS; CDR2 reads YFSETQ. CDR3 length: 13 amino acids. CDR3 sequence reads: CASNRGDYNEQFF.

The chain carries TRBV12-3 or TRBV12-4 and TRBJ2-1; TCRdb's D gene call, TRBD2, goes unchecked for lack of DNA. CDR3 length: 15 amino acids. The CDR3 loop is CASSLRLTGYNEQFF.

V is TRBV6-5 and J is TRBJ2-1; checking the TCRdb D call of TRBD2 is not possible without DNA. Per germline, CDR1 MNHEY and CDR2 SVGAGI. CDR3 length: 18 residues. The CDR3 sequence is CASSYGTSGIEVHNEQFF.

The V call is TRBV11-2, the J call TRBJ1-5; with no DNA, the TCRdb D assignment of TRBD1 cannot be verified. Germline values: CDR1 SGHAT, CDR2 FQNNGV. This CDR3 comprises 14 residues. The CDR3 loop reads CASSQGGVNQPQHF.

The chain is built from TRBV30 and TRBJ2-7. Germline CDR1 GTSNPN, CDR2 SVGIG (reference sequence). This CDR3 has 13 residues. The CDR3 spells CAWSVDYTYEQYF.

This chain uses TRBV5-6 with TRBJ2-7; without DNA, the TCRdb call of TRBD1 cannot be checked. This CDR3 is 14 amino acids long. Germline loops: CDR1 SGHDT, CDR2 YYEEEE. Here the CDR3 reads CASSLGGDGDEQYF.

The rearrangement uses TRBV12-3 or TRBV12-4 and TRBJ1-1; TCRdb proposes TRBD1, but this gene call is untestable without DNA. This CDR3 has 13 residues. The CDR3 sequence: CASSFPGFTEAFF.

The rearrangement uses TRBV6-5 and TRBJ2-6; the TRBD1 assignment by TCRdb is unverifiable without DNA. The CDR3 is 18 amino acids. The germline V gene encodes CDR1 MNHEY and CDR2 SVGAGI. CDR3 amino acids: CASSFGQDSLGGANVLTF.

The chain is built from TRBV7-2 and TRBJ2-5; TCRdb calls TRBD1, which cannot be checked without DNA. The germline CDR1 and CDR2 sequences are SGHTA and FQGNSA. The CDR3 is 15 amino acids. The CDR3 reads CASSLKGVPLGTQYF. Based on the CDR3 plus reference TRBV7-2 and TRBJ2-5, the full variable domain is GAGVSQSPSNKVTEKGKDVELRCDPISGHTALYWYRQSLGQGLEFLIYFQGNSAPDKSGLPSDRFSAERTGGSVSTLTIQRTQQEDSAVYLCASSLKGVPLGTQYFGPGTRLLVL.

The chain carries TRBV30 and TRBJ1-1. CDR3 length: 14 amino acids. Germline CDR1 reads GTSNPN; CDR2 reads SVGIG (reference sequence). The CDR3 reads CAWSKTSWGTEAFF. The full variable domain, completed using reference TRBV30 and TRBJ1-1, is SQTIHQWPATLVQPVGSPLSLECTVEGTSNPNLYWYRQAAGRGLQLLFYSVGIGQISSEVPQNLSASRPQDRQFILSSKKLLLSDSGFYLCAWSKTSWGTEAFFGQGTRLTVV.

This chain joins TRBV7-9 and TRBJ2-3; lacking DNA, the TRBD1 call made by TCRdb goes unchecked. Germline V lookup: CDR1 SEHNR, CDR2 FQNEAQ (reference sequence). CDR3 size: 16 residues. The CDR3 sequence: CASSSRIERGTDTQYF.

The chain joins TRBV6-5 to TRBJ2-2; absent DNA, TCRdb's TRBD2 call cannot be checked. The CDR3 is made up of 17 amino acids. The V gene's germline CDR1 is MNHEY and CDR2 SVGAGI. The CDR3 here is CASSYISGGTNTGELFF.